This TCR beta chain was profiled in a study of T cells in Graves' hyperthyroidism and ophthalmopathy. What was amplified from RNA transcripts were TCR beta CDR3 regions. The primer set for the first-round RT-PCR of the TCR CDR3 was HTBI. Each CDR3 protein gets one entry after TCRdb re-called the multiplex PCR reads with MiXCR. The sample has some 440,000 distinct CDR3 sequences, roughly 14% seen once. The receptor comes from a woman aged 18 to 35 with Graves' hyperthyroidism. The sample taken for sequencing was blood.

CDR3 nucleotides: TGCGCCAGCAGCCCGATCGACCAGGTCTCTAACTATGGCTACACCTTC. Amino acid sequence: CASSPIDQVSNYGYTF. The chain recombines TRBV4-1 with TRBJ1-2; the D is unclear. This CDR3 has 16 amino acids. V was shortened by 4 bases and J by 0 bases, with 15 bases between the two germline ends. Germline V gene lookup returns CDR1 MGHRA and CDR2 YSYEKL.